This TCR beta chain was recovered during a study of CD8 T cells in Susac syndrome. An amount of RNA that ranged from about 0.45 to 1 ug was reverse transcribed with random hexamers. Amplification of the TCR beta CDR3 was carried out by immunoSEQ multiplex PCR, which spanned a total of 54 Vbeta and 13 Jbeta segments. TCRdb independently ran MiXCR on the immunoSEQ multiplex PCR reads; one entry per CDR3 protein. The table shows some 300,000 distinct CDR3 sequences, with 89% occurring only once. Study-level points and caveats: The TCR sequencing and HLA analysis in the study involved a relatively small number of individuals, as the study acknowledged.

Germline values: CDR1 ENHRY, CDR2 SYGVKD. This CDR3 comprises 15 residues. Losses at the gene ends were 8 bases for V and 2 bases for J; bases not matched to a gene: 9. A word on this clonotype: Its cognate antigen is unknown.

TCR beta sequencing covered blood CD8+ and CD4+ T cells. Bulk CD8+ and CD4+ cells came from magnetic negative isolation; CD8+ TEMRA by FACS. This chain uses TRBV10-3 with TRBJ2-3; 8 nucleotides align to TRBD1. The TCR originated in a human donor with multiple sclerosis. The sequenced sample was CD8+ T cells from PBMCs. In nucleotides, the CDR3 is TGTGCCATCCGGACAGGGAAAGAGGCCACAGATACGCAGTATTTT. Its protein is CAIRTGKEATDTQYF.